This entry lists 14 T cell receptor beta chains sequenced from one sample in a study of T cell responses to AZD1222 COVID-19 vaccine. Clones were sequenced by immunoSEQ multiplex PCR, and TCRdb holds only the in-frame ones, with some missing. The repertoire includes 110,000 or so clones, more than 70% of them detected once, and roughly 3% sits in the top ten. The sequences come from peripheral blood, collected on day 0 of AZD1222 vaccination. Every receptor here comes from an adult in good health.

The V gene is TRBV4-3, the J gene TRBJ2-4, with D possibly TRBD1 on 5 matching bases. The CDR3 length is 15 residues. V lost 2 bases and J 5 bases, leaving 13 bases between the germline ends. The germline CDR1 and CDR2 sequences are LGHNA and YSLEER. This CDR3 reads CASSQSVAGQNIQYF. The CDR3 nucleotides read TGCGCCAGCAGCCAATCCGTGGCAGGGCAAAACATTCAGTACTTC.

The chain is built from TRBV6-5 and TRBJ1-5; TRBD1 agrees at 10 bases. The J segment lost 5 bases and the V segment lost 10 bases, leaving 8 bases of the junction unmatched. Germline-derived CDR1 and CDR2 are MNHEY and SVGAGI. This CDR3 region has 14 residues. The CDR3 spells CATRGQGTDQPQHF. CDR3 coding DNA: TGTGCCACCCGGGGACAGGGGACCGATCAGCCCCAGCATTTT.

This clone was observed a few times. The rearrangement uses TRBV4-3 and TRBJ1-2; D not certain. The CDR3 sequence is 16 residues long. V dropped 0 bases and J dropped 4 bases, with 15 bases sitting between them. The germline gives CDR1 LGHNA, CDR2 YSLEER. CDR3 coding DNA: TGCGCCAGCAGCCAAGATCGAGTGGAAGTACTCTATGGCTACACCTTC. Protein product: CASSQDRVEVLYGYTF.

The genes are TRBV7-8 and TRBJ1-1; D not certain. CDR1 SGHVS and CDR2 FQNEAQ come from the germline V gene. This CDR3 comprises 14 residues. The V and J ends lost 5 bases and 1 base respectively, with 11 bases between them. The CDR3 sequence is CASSPINGNTEAFF. The CDR3 DNA reads as TGTGCCAGCAGCCCCATAAACGGGAACACTGAAGCTTTCTTT.

V gene TRBV30 combines with J gene TRBJ1-2, with D perhaps matching TRBD1 (5 bases). Per germline, CDR1 GTSNPN and CDR2 SVGIG (reference sequence). V dropped 7 bases and J dropped 0 bases, with 9 bases sitting between them. CDR3 size: 12 residues. For the CDR3, the DNA is TGTGCCTCAAGGGACTCTAACTATGGCTACACCTTC. This codes for CASRDSNYGYTF.

The rearrangement joins TRBV5-1 to TRBJ2-7; 8 nucleotides line up with TRBD1. V lost 4 bases and J lost 5; bases outside the gene matches: 11. The V gene's germline CDR1 is SGHRS and CDR2 YFSETQ. The CDR3 is 15 residues long. The CDR3 coding sequence is TGCGCCAGCAGCCCTTGGACAGGGTTTGACCACGAGCAGTACTTC. Translating it yields CASSPWTGFDHEQYF. Using reference TRBV5-1 and TRBJ2-7 for the parts outside the CDR3, the full variable domain is KAGVTQTPRYLIKTRGQQVTLSCSPISGHRSVSWYQQTPGQGLQFLFEYFSETQRNKGNFPGRFSGRQFSNSRSEMNVSTLELGDSALYLCASSPWTGFDHEQYFGPGTRLTVT.

The rearrangement uses TRBV6-1 and TRBJ1-1, with 7 bases aligning to TRBD1. This CDR3 region has 15 residues. Per germline, CDR1 MNHNS and CDR2 SASEGT. Germline trimming cut 3 bases from V and 5 bases from J; bases unmatched to any gene: 9. The CDR3 DNA is TGTGCCAGCAGTGATTGGCAGGGGGGAGGGACTGAAGCTTTCTTT. It specifies CASSDWQGGGTEAFF.

The chain has TRBV6-6 and TRBJ1-6; 9 nucleotides match TRBD1. The CDR3 is 16 amino acids. V lost 3 bases to trimming and J lost 7 bases; unmatched junction nucleotides: 7. CDR1 and CDR2 (germline): MNHNY, SVGAGI (reference sequence). Here the CDR3 reads CASSYSGTGKNSPLHF. CDR3 coding DNA: TGTGCCAGCAGTTATTCGGGGACAGGGAAAAATTCACCCCTCCACTTT.

CDR3 DNA: TGTGCCAGCAGTAATTACAGGGGGCGGACCGGGGAGCTGTTTTTT. Amino acids: CASSNYRGRTGELFF. This rearrangement joins TRBV25-1 to TRBJ2-2; 9 nucleotides line up with TRBD1. Germline assignment: CDR1 MGHDK and CDR2 SYGVNS. CDR3 length: 15 amino acids. V shed 5 bases, J shed 5 bases, and the junction held 6 bases outside the gene matches.

The chain employs TRBV4-1 and TRBJ2-7; D is ambiguous. Per the germline V gene, CDR1 is MGHRA and CDR2 is YSYEKL. The CDR3 is made up of 18 amino acids. Between the trimmed V and J ends, which lost 3 bases and 0 bases, there was a span of 21 bases. As DNA, the CDR3 is TGCGCCAGCAGCCATAACGCGCCGACAAAGAAGAGCTCCTACGAGCAGTACTTC. This gives the protein CASSHNAPTKKSSYEQYF.

This clone has just one count. The CDR3, as DNA: TGCGCCAGCAGCCAAGAACAGGGGACACCCCTCCACTTT. It yields the protein CASSQEQGTPLHF. V is TRBV4-3 and J is TRBJ1-6, with 7 bases fitting TRBD1. The CDR3 is 13 amino acids. The germline V gene has CDR1 LGHNA and CDR2 YSLEER. Trimming removed 0 bases from V and 11 bases from J; junction bases left unmatched: 1.

The chain is built from TRBV6-5 and TRBJ1-1; D not resolved. V gave up 0 bases and J gave up 2 bases, with 4 bases separating them. This CDR3 has 13 residues. Germline CDR1 MNHEY, CDR2 SVGAGI. The CDR3 DNA reads as TGTGCCAGCAGTTACTCATATAACACTGAAGCTTTCTTT. Translating it yields CASSYSYNTEAFF.

CDR3 nucleotide sequence: TGCGCCAGCAGCTTGGTTCGGGGGGGTTTTTATGAGCAGTTCTTC. The encoded protein is CASSLVRGGFYEQFF. The V call is TRBV5-1, the J call TRBJ2-1, with TRBD2 matching over 8 bases. V gave up 0 bases and J gave up 8 bases; unmatched junction bases: 7. From germline, CDR1 is SGHRS and CDR2 YFSETQ. The CDR3 loop spans 15 amino acids.

V and J are TRBV11-2 and TRBJ1-6; 7 nucleotides align to TRBD1. Germline CDR1 is SGHAT and CDR2 is FQNNGV. V trimming: 5 bases; J trimming: 14 bases; junction bases outside the gene matches: 15. The CDR3 extends over 15 amino acids. The CDR3 coding sequence is TGTGCCAGCAGCCTACTCGACAGGGAGGGGGGAACCCTCCACTTT. Its protein is CASSLLDREGGTLHF.